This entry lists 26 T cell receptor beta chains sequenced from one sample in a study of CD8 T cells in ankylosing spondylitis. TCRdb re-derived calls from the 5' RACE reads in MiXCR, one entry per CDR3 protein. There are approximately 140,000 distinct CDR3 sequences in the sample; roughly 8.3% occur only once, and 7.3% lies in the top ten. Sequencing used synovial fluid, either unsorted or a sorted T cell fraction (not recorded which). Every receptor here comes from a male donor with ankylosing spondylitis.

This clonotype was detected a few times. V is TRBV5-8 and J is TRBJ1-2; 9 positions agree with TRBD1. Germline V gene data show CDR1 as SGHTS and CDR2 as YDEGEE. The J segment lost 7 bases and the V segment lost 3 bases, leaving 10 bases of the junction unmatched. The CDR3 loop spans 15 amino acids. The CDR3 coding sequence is TGTGCCAGCAGCTACGACCGGGACAGGGTTCTTGGCTACACCTTC. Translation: CASSYDRDRVLGYTF.

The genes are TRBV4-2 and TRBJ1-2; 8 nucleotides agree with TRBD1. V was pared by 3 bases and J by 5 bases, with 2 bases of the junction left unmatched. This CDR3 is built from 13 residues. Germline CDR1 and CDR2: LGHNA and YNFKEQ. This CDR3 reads CASSHGTGYGYTF. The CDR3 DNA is TGTGCCAGCAGCCACGGGACAGGATATGGCTACACCTTC.

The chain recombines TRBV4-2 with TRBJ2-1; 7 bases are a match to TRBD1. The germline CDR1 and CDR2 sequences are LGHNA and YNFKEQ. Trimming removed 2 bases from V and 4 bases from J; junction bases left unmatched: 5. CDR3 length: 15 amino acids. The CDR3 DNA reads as TGTGCCAGCAGCCAAAGACAGGGCCCGTACAATGAGCAGTTCTTC. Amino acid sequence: CASSQRQGPYNEQFF.

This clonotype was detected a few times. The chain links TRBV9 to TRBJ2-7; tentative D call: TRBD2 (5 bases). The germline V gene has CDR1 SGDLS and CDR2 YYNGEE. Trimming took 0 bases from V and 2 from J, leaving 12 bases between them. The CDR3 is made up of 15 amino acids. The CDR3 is CASSVASGYAYEQYF. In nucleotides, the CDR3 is TGTGCCAGCAGCGTAGCTTCGGGGTATGCCTACGAGCAGTACTTC.

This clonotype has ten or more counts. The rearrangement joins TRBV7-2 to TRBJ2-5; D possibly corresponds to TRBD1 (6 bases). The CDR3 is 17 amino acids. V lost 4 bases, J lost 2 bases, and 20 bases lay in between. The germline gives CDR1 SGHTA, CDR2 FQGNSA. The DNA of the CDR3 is TGTGCCAGCAGCTCTCCGGGACACAGAATGGATCAAGAGACCCAGTACTTC. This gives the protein CASSSPGHRMDQETQYF.

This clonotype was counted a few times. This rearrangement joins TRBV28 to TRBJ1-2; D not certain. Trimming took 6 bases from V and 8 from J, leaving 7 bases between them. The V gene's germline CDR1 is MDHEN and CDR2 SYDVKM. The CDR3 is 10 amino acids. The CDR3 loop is CASRGAGYTF. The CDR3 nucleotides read TGTGCCAGCAGGGGAGCGGGCTACACCTTC.

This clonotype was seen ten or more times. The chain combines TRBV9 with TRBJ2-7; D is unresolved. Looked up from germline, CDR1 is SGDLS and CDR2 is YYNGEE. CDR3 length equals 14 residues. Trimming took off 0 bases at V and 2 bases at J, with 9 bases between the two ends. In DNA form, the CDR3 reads TGTGCCAGCAGCGTAGACCCGGTGGCCTACGAGCAGTACTTC. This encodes CASSVDPVAYEQYF.

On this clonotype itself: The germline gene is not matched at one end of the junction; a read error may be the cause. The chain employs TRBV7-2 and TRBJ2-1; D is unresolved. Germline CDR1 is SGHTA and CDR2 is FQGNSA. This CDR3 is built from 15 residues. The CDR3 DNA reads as TGTGCCAGCAGCTTAGGCACTAACTCCTACAATGAGCAGCTCTTC. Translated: CASSLGTNSYNEQLF.

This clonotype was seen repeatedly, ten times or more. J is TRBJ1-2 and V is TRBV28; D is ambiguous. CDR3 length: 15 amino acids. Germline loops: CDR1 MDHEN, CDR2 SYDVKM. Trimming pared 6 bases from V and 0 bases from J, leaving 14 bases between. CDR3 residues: CASRSQAPTNYGYTF. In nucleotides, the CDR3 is TGTGCCAGCAGGTCGCAGGCCCCCACTAACTATGGCTACACCTTC.

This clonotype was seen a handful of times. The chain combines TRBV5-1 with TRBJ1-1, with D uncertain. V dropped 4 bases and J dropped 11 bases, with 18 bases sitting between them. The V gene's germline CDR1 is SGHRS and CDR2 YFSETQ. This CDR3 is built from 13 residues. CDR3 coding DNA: TGCGCCAGCAGCCTGGGGTTACAAAATAGCGCTTTCTTT. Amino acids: CASSLGLQNSAFF.

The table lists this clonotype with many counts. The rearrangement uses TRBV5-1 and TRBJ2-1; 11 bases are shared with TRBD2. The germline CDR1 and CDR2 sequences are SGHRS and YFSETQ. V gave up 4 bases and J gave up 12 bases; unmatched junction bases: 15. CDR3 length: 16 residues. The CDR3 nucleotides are TGCGCCAGCAGCCCCACTAGCGGGAGCCAGCAAAACAGGCAGTTCTTC. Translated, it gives CASSPTSGSQQNRQFF.

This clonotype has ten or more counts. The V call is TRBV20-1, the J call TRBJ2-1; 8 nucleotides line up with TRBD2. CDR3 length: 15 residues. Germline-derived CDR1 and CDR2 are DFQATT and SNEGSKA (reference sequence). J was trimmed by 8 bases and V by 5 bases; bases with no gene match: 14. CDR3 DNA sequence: TGCAGTGCTGCCCGCGGGGGGTGGAAGGGAGATGAGCAGTTCTTC. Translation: CSAARGGWKGDEQFF.

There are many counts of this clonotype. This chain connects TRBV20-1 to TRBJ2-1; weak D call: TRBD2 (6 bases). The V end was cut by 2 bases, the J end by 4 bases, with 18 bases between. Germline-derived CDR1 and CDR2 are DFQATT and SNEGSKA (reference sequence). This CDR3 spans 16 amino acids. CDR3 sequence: CSARPWGGVRYNEQFF. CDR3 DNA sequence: TGCAGTGCTAGACCGTGGGGCGGGGTCCGATACAATGAGCAGTTCTTC.

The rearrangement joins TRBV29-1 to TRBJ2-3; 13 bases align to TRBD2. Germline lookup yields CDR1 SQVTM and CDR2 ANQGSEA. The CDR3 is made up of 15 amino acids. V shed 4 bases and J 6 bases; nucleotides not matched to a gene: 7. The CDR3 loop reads CSVGTSGRGGDTQYF. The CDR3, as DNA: TGCAGCGTTGGAACTAGCGGGAGGGGAGGGGATACGCAGTATTTT.

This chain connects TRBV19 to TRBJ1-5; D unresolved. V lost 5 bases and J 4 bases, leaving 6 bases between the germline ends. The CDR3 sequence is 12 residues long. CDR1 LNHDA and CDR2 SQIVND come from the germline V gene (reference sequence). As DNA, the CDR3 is TGTGCCAGTAGTTACAGAAATCAGCCCCAGCATTTT. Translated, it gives CASSYRNQPQHF.

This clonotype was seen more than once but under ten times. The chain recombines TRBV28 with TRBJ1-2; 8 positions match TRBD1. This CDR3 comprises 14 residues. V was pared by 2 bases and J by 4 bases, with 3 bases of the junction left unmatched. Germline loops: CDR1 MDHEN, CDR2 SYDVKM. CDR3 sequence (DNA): TGTGCCAGCAGTTTAAACAGGGGGTTCTATGGCTACACCTTC. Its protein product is CASSLNRGFYGYTF.

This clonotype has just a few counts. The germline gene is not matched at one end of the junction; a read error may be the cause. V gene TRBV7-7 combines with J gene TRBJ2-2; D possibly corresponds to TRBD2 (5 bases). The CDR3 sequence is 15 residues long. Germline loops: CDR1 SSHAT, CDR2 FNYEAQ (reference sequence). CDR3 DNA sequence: TGTGCTAGCAGCTTCGGAGGAATAAACACCGGGGAGCTGTTTTTT. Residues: CASSFGGINTGELFF.

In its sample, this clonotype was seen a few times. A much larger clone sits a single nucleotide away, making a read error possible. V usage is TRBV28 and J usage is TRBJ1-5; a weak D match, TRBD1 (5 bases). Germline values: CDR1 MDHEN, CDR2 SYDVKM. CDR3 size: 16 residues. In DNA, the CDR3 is TGTGCCAGCAATATTGGGGGAGGCCTAAGCAATCAGCTCCAGCATTTT. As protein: CASNIGGGLSNQLQHF.

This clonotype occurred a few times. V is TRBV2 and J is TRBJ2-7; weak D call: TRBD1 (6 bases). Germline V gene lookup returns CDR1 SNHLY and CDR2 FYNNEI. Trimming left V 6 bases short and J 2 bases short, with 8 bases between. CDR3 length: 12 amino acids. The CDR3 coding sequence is TGTGCCAGCAGGTGGACAGCCTACGAGCAGTACTTC. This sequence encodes CASRWTAYEQYF. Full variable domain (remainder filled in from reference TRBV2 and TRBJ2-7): EPEVTQTPSHQVTQMGQEVILRCVPISNHLYFYWYRQILGQKVEFLVSFYNNEISEKSEIFDDQFSVERPDGSNFTLKIRSTKLEDSAMYFCASRWTAYEQYFGPGTRLTVT.

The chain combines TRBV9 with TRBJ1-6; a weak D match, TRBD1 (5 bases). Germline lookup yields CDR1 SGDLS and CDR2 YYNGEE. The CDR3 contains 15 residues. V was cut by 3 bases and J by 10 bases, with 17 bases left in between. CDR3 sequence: CASSEQGREFSPLHF. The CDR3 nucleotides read TGTGCCAGCAGCGAGCAAGGCAGGGAATTCTCACCCCTCCACTTT.

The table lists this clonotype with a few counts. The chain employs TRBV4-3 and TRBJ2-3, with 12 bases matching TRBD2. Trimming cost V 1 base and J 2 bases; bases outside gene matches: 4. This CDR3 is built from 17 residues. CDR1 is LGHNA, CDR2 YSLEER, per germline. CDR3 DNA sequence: TGCGCCAGCAGCCAAGGACTAGCGGGAGCCCTCACAGATACGCAGTATTTT. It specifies CASSQGLAGALTDTQYF.

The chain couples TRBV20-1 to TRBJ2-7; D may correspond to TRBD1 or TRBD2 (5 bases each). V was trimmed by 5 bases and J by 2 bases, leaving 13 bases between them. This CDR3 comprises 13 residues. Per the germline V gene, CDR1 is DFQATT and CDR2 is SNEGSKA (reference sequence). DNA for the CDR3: TGCAGTGCTTGGGACGGAGTGGCCTACGAGCAGTACTTC. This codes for CSAWDGVAYEQYF.

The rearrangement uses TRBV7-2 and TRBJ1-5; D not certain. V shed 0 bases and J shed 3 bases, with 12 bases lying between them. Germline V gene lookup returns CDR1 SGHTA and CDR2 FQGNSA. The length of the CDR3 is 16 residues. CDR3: CASSLAPGPYNQPQHF. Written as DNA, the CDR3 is TGTGCCAGCAGCTTAGCGCCCGGGCCTTACAATCAGCCCCAGCATTTT.

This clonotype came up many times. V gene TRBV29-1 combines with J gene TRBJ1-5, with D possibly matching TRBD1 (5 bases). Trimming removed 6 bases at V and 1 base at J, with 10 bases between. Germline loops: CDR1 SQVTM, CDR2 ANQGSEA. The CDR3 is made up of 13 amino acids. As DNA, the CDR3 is TGCAGCGTCCAGGGAAAGAGCAATCAGCCCCAGCATTTT. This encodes CSVQGKSNQPQHF.

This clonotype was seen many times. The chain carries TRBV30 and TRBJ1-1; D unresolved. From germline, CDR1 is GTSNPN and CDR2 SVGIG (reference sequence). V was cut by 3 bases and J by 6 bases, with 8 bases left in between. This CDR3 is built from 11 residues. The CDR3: CAWSWGPEAFF. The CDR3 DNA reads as TGTGCCTGGAGCTGGGGTCCTGAAGCTTTCTTT.

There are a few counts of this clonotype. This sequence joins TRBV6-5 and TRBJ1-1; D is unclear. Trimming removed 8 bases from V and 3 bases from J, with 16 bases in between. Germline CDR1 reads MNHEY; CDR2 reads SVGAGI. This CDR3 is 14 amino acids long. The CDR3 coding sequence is TGTGCCAGCGTACACGAGACGGCGGACACTGAAGCTTTCTTT. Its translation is CASVHETADTEAFF.